This T cell receptor (beta chain) was recorded in a study of CD8 T cells in Susac syndrome. Study-level findings and limits: It was acknowledged by the study that relatively few individuals were included in its TCR sequencing and HLA analysis.

The RNA input was 0.5 to 1 ug, and it was reverse transcribed with random hexamers. An immunoSEQ multiplex PCR generated amplified TCR beta CDR3 products spanning 54 Vbeta and 13 Jbeta. TCRdb analysed the immunoSEQ multiplex PCR reads with MiXCR anew, one entry per CDR3 protein. The data hold 80,000 or so distinct CDR3 sequences, with around 94% observed a single time. The study sequenced TCR beta in blood CD8+ and CD4+ T cells. CD8+ and CD4+ T cells were negatively isolated; TEMRA cells were FACS-enriched. Concerning this clonotype: The antigen remains undetermined.

The CDR3 has 13 residues. Germline-derived CDR1 and CDR2 are SEHNR and FQNEAQ (reference sequence). V was pared by 0 bases and J by 5 bases, with 5 bases between. This receptor was obtained from a human donor in good health. The chain carries TRBV7-9 and TRBJ2-1, with D uncertain. Sample: CD8+ T cells from PBMCs. The CDR3 region is CASSLAWDNEQFF. CDR3 bases: TGTGCCAGCAGCTTAGCGTGGGACAATGAGCAGTTCTTC.